This entry describes one T cell receptor (beta chain). Its target is not known. The CDR3 spans 18 residues. Trimming removed 2 bases at V and 5 bases at J, with 22 bases between. Germline CDR1 is SGHRS and CDR2 is YFSETQ. The table came from immunoSEQ multiplex PCR; TCRdb's copy has only in-frame clones and leaves some out. Among about 580,000 clones listed, 98% were seen once. This record belongs to a study of shared clonotypes between healthy human individuals. The wider study: Used for every donor were three CD4 naive, three CD4 memory, two CD8 naive and one CD8 memory plate. Study-level points and caveats: It was only blood that was sampled, and tissue repertoires likely differ. As a rule, naive subsets had a larger estimated richness than memory subsets.

Positive CCR7 selection of CD45RO-negative cells yielded the naive CD8 cells, and terminally differentiated effector memory CD45RA+ cells were excluded. Sequencing was done on a sample of naive CD8+ T cells sorted from blood. V and J are TRBV5-1 and TRBJ2-2, with D perhaps matching TRBD1 or TRBD2 (7 bases each). This receptor was identified in a man aged 25-45 years in good health. In DNA, the CDR3 is TGCGCCAGCAGCTTAATGCAGACAGGGAGGGGGAGAACCGGGGAGCTGTTTTTT. Its translation is CASSLMQTGRGRTGELFF.